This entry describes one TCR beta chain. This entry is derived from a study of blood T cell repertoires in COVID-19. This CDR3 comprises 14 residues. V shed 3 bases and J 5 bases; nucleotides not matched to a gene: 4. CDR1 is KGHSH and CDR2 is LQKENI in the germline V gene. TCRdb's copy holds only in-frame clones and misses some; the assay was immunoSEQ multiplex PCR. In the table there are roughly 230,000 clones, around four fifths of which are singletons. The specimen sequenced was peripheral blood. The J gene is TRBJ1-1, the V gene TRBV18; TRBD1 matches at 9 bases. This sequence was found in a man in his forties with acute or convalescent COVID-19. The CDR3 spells CASSPGQGETEAFF. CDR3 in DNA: TGTGCCAGCTCACCGGGACAGGGAGAGACTGAAGCTTTCTTT.